Listed here is a single T cell receptor (beta chain). This record comes from a study of patients and donors after allogeneic stem cell transplantation. TCRdb re-called the RT-PCR reads through MiXCR, storing one row per CDR3 protein. The sample has approximately 170,000 distinct CDR3 sequences; around 30% are singletons. Germline V lookup: CDR1 KGHSH, CDR2 LQKENI. V was pared by 2 bases and J by 8 bases, with 12 bases between. CDR3 size: 13 residues. The chain employs TRBV18 and TRBJ1-2; D unclear. Sequenced input: blood, either unsorted or a sorted T cell fraction (not recorded which). The sequence derives from a human donor who was either an allogeneic HSCT recipient or a stem cell or donor lymphocyte infusion donor (not recorded which). It is not recorded whose cells these are; they may come from a transplant donor. The CDR3 DNA reads as TGTGCCAGCTCACCATCAAGGGAGGGAGGCTACACCTTC. This encodes CASSPSREGGYTF. The full variable domain, rest sourced from reference TRBV18 and TRBJ1-2, is NAGVMQNPRHLVRRRGQEARLRCSPMKGHSHVYWYRQLPEEGLKFMVYLQKENIIDESGMPKERFSAEFPKEGPSILRIQQVVRGDSAAYFCASSPSREGGYTFGSGTRLTVV.